This TCR beta chain appears in the sequencing data of a study of cytomegalovirus exposure and HLA in healthy donors. As for the study in general: HLA-typed donors were the source of approximately 86 million unique TCRs held in an early data release.

Turning to this clone: Antigen specificity is unknown.

Study-wide points: Reportedly, fewer N-insertions than the roughly 700-donor mean appeared in an Asian-associated ancestry cluster in a later analysis. The authors excluded some V segments, including TRBV6-2 and TRBV6-3, as indistinguishable.

Germline V CDR1 and CDR2: LNHDA, SQIVND (reference sequence). This CDR3 spans 14 amino acids. The V end was cut by 8 bases, the J end by 4 bases, with 14 bases between. PCR employed 60 Vbeta and 13 Jbeta primers. Some clones are missing from TCRdb's copy, which holds only in-frame ones; the method was immunoSEQ multiplex PCR. The profile shows 200,000 to 250,000 clones, 70% to 85% of them singletons. This receptor was obtained from a man between 50 and 59 years old in good health and CMV-seronegative. J is TRBJ1-4 and V is TRBV19; D might be TRBD1 (5 bases). Material for sequencing was PBMCs. The CDR3 DNA is TGTGCCAGTCAGGCGGCGGGGGGTAATGAAAAACTGTTTTTT. It specifies CASQAAGGNEKLFF.